Listed below are T cell receptor beta chains from one sample, sequenced in a study of T cells in Graves' hyperthyroidism and ophthalmopathy. MiXCR, run by TCRdb on the multiplex PCR reads, gives a single entry per CDR3 protein. The table lists 450,000 to 600,000 distinct CDR3 sequences, just under 20% of them singletons. Material: blood. The source is a man aged 35 to 55 with Graves' ophthalmopathy. Both conserved end residues are part of each CDR3. The order of the fields is clone size, J gene, V gene, D gene, CDR3 protein, CDR3 DNA. A D gene is named only where the DNA matches it firmly. Part of the rows lack a size; the others show once, few, many or a class for expanded clones.

>few|TRBJ1-5|TRBV28|-
CASSSAGLRQPQHF
TGTGCCAGCAGTTCGGCAGGGCTAAGGCAGCCCCAGCATTTT
>few|TRBJ1-2|TRBV12-3/TRBV12-4|-
CASRPGQTVGGYTF
TGTGCCAGCAGACCAGGACAGACCGTAGGTGGCTACACCTTC
>many|TRBJ2-1|TRBV2|TRBD2
CASRAGGVYNEQFF
TGTGCCAGCAGAGCGGGGGGGGTTTACAATGAGCAGTTCTTC
>many|TRBJ2-1|TRBV7-6|TRBD2
CASTGLAGVTEQFF
TGTGCCAGCACGGGGCTAGCGGGAGTGACGGAGCAGTTCTTC
>many|TRBJ2-1|TRBV12-3/TRBV12-4|-
CASSTPGWSYNEQFF
TGTGCCAGCAGTACCCCAGGGTGGTCCTACAATGAGCAGTTCTTC
>many|TRBJ2-3|TRBV7-2|TRBD2
CASSHGTSGRGDTQYF
TGTGCCAGCAGCCACGGGACTAGCGGGAGAGGTGATACGCAGTATTTT
>few|TRBJ2-1|TRBV19|TRBD2
CASSRRRAGGSYNEQFF
TGTGCCAGTAGCAGGAGGCGAGCGGGAGGGTCCTACAATGAGCAGTTCTTC
>-|TRBJ1-6|TRBV12-3/TRBV12-4|-
CASSKTGRGNSPLHF
TGTGCCAGCAGTAAAACAGGGAGGGGTAATTCACCCCTCCACTTT
>few|TRBJ1-2|TRBV7-9|-
CASIPKGQGYGYTF
TGTGCCAGCATCCCGAAGGGGCAGGGCTATGGCTACACCTTC
>many|TRBJ1-4|TRBV30|-
CAWNSGTSTNEKLFF
TGTGCCTGGAATTCCGGGACTTCAACTAATGAAAAACTGTTTTTT
>-|TRBJ1-1|TRBV28|TRBD1
CASSLGTVLESEAFF
TGTGCCAGCAGCCTCGGGACAGTACTAGAATCGGAAGCTTTCTTT
>-|TRBJ2-5|TRBV18|TRBD2
CAGSPLAGGQETQYF
TGTGCCGGCTCACCCCTAGCGGGAGGACAAGAGACCCAGTACTTC
>-|TRBJ1-2|TRBV7-2|-
CASSLETGIRTGYTF
TGTGCCAGCAGCTTAGAGACAGGAATAAGGACTGGCTACACCTTC
>few|TRBJ2-3|TRBV24-1|-
CATSDLGGTDTQYF
TGTGCCACCAGTGATTTAGGGGGGACAGATACGCAGTATTTT
>many|TRBJ2-1|TRBV11-3|TRBD2
CASSPLGLAGNEQFF
TGTGCCAGCAGCCCACTCGGACTAGCGGGAAATGAGCAGTTCTTC
>many|TRBJ2-7|TRBV28|-
CASSLSLDGSYEQYF
TGTGCCAGCAGTTTATCGCTAGACGGATCCTACGAGCAGTACTTC
>few|TRBJ1-6|TRBV20-1|-
CSARPEVGAHSPLHF
TGCAGTGCTAGGCCGGAGGTAGGAGCTCATTCACCCCTCCACTTT
>many|TRBJ2-1|TRBV11-2|-
CASSLVELSKSGQFF
TGTGCCAGCAGCTTAGTGGAGCTTAGCAAGTCTGGTCAGTTCTTC
>-|TRBJ2-1|TRBV7-2|TRBD2
CASRSLAGGEGEQFF
TGTGCCAGCAGGTCGCTCGCGGGGGGGGAGGGTGAGCAGTTCTTC
>-|TRBJ2-2|TRBV2|-
CASKGGRWTGELFF
TGTGCCAGCAAGGGGGGGCGGTGGACCGGGGAGCTGTTTTTT
>many|TRBJ1-2|TRBV5-1|-
CASSLETRFNYGYTF
TGCGCCAGCAGCTTGGAGACGAGGTTTAACTATGGCTACACCTTC
>-|TRBJ2-1|TRBV6-2/TRBV6-3|TRBD1
CASTSSDRGLNEQFF
TGTGCCAGCACCTCTTCGGACAGGGGTCTCAATGAGCAGTTCTTC
>few|TRBJ2-7|TRBV12-3/TRBV12-4|TRBD2
CASSDLRDYAYEQYF
TGTGCCAGCAGTGACTTGCGGGACTACGCATACGAGCAGTACTTC